This T cell receptor (beta chain) is drawn from a study of PD-L1 blockade in urothelial cancer. Study background: Patients had been given 0 to 3 earlier chemotherapy regimens. A median blood sample held about 140,000 T cells and about 83,000 unique TCRs.

Time point in this sample: peripheral blood 6 weeks after treatment start. Sequencing was performed with immunoSEQ multiplex PCR; in TCRdb, only in-frame clones are kept and a portion is missing. The top ten clones hold 5.5% to 8% of a sample with roughly 40,000 clones, about 90% of them seen once. The source material was PBMCs, sampled around atezolizumab (anti-PD-L1) treatment. The TCR was taken from a man between 70 and 80 years old with urothelial cancer.

CDR3 sequence (DNA): TGTGCCACCATTGGGGCCAGCCTTGATCAGCCCCAGCATTTT. Translating gives CATIGASLDQPQHF. V and J are TRBV28 and TRBJ1-5; D is perhaps TRBD1 (5 bases). The CDR3 spans 14 residues. In germline, CDR1 is MDHEN, CDR2 SYDVKM. Trimming removed 10 bases at V and 5 bases at J, with 18 bases between.